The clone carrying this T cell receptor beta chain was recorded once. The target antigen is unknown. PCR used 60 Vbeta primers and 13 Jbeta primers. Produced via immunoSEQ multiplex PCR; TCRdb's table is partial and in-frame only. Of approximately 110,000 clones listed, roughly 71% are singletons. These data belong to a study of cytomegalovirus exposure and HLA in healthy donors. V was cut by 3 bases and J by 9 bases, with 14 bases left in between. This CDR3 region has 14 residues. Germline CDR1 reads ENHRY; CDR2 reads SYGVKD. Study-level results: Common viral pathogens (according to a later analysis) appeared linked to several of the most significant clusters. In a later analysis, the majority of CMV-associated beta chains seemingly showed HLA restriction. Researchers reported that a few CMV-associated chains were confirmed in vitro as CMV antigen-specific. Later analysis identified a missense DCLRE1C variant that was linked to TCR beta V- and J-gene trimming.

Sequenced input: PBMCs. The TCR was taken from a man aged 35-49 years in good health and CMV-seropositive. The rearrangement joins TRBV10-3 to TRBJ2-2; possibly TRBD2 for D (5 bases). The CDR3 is CAISESPRARELFF. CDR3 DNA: TGTGCCATCAGTGAATCCCCGCGGGCCCGGGAGCTGTTTTTT.